Listed here are 31 T cell receptor beta chains from one sample, sequenced in a study of T cells in localized non-small cell lung cancer. Only in-frame clones appear in the TCRdb table, and some are missing; sequencing was by immunoSEQ multiplex PCR. The sample holds about 78,000 clones, 84% seen once. Sample: peripheral blood, taken before any cancer treatment. Receptors originate from a man aged 40-75 years with stage I lung adenocarcinoma.

CDR3 amino acids: CASTGAGVVDTQYF. The CDR3 DNA sequence: TGTGCCAGCACAGGGGCGGGAGTGGTAGATACGCAGTATTTT. The chain employs TRBV2 and TRBJ2-3; maybe TRBD2 (7 bases). The CDR3 runs 14 residues. The germline gives CDR1 SNHLY, CDR2 FYNNEI. V lost 7 bases and J lost 5, with 16 bases in between.

The chain uses TRBV28 and TRBJ1-2; 7 bases agree with TRBD1. With V trimmed by 6 bases and J by 4 bases, 8 bases remained unmatched. CDR3 length equals 14 residues. Germline CDR1 and CDR2: MDHEN and SYDVKM. CDR3 sequence: CASSPTGWIYGYTF. CDR3 nucleotides: TGTGCCAGCAGCCCGACAGGGTGGATCTATGGCTACACCTTC.

The chain recombines TRBV30 with TRBJ1-6, with D uncertain. Trimming pared 3 bases from V and 7 bases from J, leaving 4 bases between. The germline V gene encodes CDR1 GTSNPN and CDR2 SVGIG (reference sequence). This CDR3 comprises 11 residues. CDR3 coding DNA: TGTGCCTGGAGCCCAAATTCACCCCTCCACTTT. Protein sequence: CAWSPNSPLHF.

This chain links TRBV14 with TRBJ2-2, with 8 bases fitting TRBD1. This CDR3 spans 17 amino acids. Germline V gene sequence: CDR1 SGHDN, CDR2 FVKESK. The V gene end was trimmed by 3 bases and the J gene end by 6 bases; junction bases not matched to a gene: 12. The CDR3 DNA sequence: TGTGCCAGCAGCCACCTTCGGACAGGGTGGTTAGCCGGGGAGCTGTTTTTT. This gives the protein CASSHLRTGWLAGELFF.

The chain uses TRBV7-9 and TRBJ1-2, with D uncertain. Deletions cut 0 bases from V and 6 bases from J, with 17 bases between. The CDR3 runs to 16 residues. Germline V lookup: CDR1 SEHNR, CDR2 FQNEAQ (reference sequence). This chain's CDR3 is CASSLATLSGIHGYTF. CDR3 in DNA: TGTGCCAGCAGCTTAGCTACCCTATCGGGAATCCATGGCTACACCTTC.

CDR3 DNA sequence: TGTGCCAGCAGTGAAGGGGGGACAGGTTATTCCTACGAGCAGTACTTC. It codes for CASSEGGTGYSYEQYF. V and J are TRBV2 and TRBJ2-7, with 8 bases matching TRBD1. V was pared by 1 base and J by 1 base, with 6 bases of the junction left unmatched. The CDR3 consists of 16 residues. Germline V gene data show CDR1 as SNHLY and CDR2 as FYNNEI.

V and J are TRBV19 and TRBJ1-1, with 9 bases matching TRBD1. CDR3 length equals 14 residues. Per the germline V gene, CDR1 is LNHDA and CDR2 is SQIVND (reference sequence). V lost 4 bases to trimming and J lost 4 bases; unmatched junction nucleotides: 4. The CDR3 is CASSRDRVPTEAFF. The DNA of the CDR3 is TGTGCCAGTAGTAGGGACAGGGTTCCCACTGAAGCTTTCTTT.

The chain has TRBV7-2 and TRBJ2-7; D gene unclear. Germline-derived CDR1 and CDR2 are SGHTA and FQGNSA. The V end was cut by 3 bases, the J end by 2 bases, with 11 bases between. The CDR3 is 14 residues long. The CDR3 nucleotides read TGTGCCAGCAGCTTGTCTCACCTCGCCTACGAGCAGTACTTC. Translating gives CASSLSHLAYEQYF. The full variable domain, rest sourced from reference TRBV7-2 and TRBJ2-7, is GAGVSQSPSNKVTEKGKDVELRCDPISGHTALYWYRQSLGQGLEFLIYFQGNSAPDKSGLPSDRFSAERTGGSVSTLTIQRTQQEDSAVYLCASSLSHLAYEQYFGPGTRLTVT.

The V and J genes are TRBV7-2 and TRBJ2-5; 8 nucleotides align to TRBD2. The CDR3 contains 15 residues. The V segment lost 3 bases and the J segment 1 base; nucleotides outside the gene matches: 4. The germline gives CDR1 SGHTA, CDR2 FQGNSA. CDR3 nucleotides: TGTGCCAGCAGCTTCCAGCGGGGGATCCAAGAGACCCAGTACTTC. Amino acid sequence: CASSFQRGIQETQYF.

The gene calls are TRBV15 and TRBJ2-1, with TRBD1 matching 8 bases. Germline trimming cut 6 bases from V and 7 bases from J; bases unmatched to any gene: 8. In germline, CDR1 is LNHNV, CDR2 YYDKDF (reference sequence). CDR3 length: 14 amino acids. This CDR3 reads CATRMDRVTNEQFF. CDR3 sequence (DNA): TGTGCCACCAGAATGGACAGGGTTACGAATGAGCAGTTCTTC.

The chain couples TRBV13 to TRBJ2-1; D remains unclear. Trimming took 0 bases from V and 7 from J, leaving 1 base between them. The germline V gene has CDR1 PRHDT and CDR2 FYEKMQ (reference sequence). There are 11 residues in the CDR3. The CDR3: CASSLGNEQFF. Written as DNA, the CDR3 is TGTGCCAGCAGCTTAGGGAATGAGCAGTTCTTC.

The chain has TRBV6-6 and TRBJ1-6, with a weak D call TRBD1 (5 bases). Germline CDR1 MNHNY, CDR2 SVGAGI (reference sequence). This CDR3 contains 15 residues. Trimming stripped 2 bases from V and 9 bases from J, with 14 bases between. CDR3 sequence: CASSYAEGMASPLHF. The CDR3 bases are TGTGCCAGCAGTTACGCGGAGGGGATGGCTTCACCCCTCCACTTT.

The rearrangement joins TRBV7-3 to TRBJ2-3; 11 bases map to TRBD1. The CDR3 runs to 15 residues. Germline CDR1 reads SGHTA; CDR2 reads FQGTGA. V dropped 5 bases and J dropped 3; count of bases not matched to a gene: 4. As DNA, the CDR3 is TGTGCCAGCAGCCGGACAGGGGGCAGGACAGATACGCAGTATTTT. Amino acid sequence: CASSRTGGRTDTQYF.

This clone was picked up a small number of times. The V and J genes are TRBV19 and TRBJ2-7; D remains unclear. The CDR3 sequence is 14 residues long. Germline assignment: CDR1 LNHDA and CDR2 SQIVND (reference sequence). V was trimmed by 2 bases and J by 5 bases, leaving 13 bases between them. The CDR3 loop is CASSISRWSNEQYF. The CDR3 DNA follows: TGTGCCAGTAGTATATCCCGTTGGAGCAACGAGCAGTACTTC.

This chain links TRBV7-8 with TRBJ1-1; D unclear. Germline CDR1 SGHVS, CDR2 FQNEAQ. Trimming took 4 bases from V and 0 from J, leaving 12 bases between them. The CDR3 loop spans 15 amino acids. CDR3 loop: CASSSLSGMNTEAFF. The CDR3 DNA follows: TGTGCCAGCAGCTCCCTCAGTGGAATGAACACTGAAGCTTTCTTT. Drawing the rest from reference TRBV7-8 and TRBJ1-1, the complete variable domain is GAGVSQSPRYKVAKRGQDVALRCDPISGHVSLFWYQQALGQGPEFLTYFQNEAQLDKSGLPSDRFFAERPEGSVSTLKIQRTQQEDSAVYLCASSSLSGMNTEAFFGQGTRLTVV.

The chain has TRBV10-1 and TRBJ2-1; perhaps TRBD1 as D (7 bases). The germline CDR1 and CDR2 sequences are WNHNN and SYGVQD (reference sequence). V shed 2 bases and J shed 4 bases, with 12 bases lying between them. The length of the CDR3 is 15 residues. The CDR3 region is CASSEGQAGYNEQFF. DNA for the CDR3: TGCGCCAGCAGTGAGGGACAGGCGGGGTACAATGAGCAGTTCTTC.

V gene TRBV29-1 combines with J gene TRBJ2-7; D is possibly TRBD1 (5 bases). Germline CDR1 and CDR2: SQVTM and ANQGSEA. The CDR3 totals 12 residues. V lost 4 bases, J lost 9 bases, and 16 bases lay in between. For the CDR3, the DNA is TGCAGCGTTGTACCCAGGGATGGTAGGCAGTACTTC. It specifies CSVVPRDGRQYF.

This rearrangement joins TRBV5-1 to TRBJ1-1; TRBD1 is a possible D gene (6 bases). The CDR3 consists of 16 residues. Germline assignment: CDR1 SGHRS and CDR2 YFSETQ. V was shortened by 3 bases and J by 0 bases, with 15 bases between the two germline ends. CDR3 DNA: TGCGCCAGCAGCTCCTTACTAACAGGGATGAACACTGAAGCTTTCTTT. Translated: CASSSLLTGMNTEAFF.

This clone was seen only once. The V call is TRBV13, the J call TRBJ2-7, with TRBD1 identical over 8 bases. CDR1 is PRHDT and CDR2 is FYEKMQ in the germline V gene (reference sequence). The V gene end was trimmed by 6 bases and the J gene end by 1 base; junction bases not matched to a gene: 2. The CDR3 contains 13 residues. The CDR3 region is CASSDRGSYEQYF. In DNA, the CDR3 is TGTGCCAGCAGTGACAGGGGTTCCTACGAGCAGTACTTC.

The chain is built from TRBV4-3 and TRBJ2-3; D possibly uses TRBD1 or TRBD2 (6 bases each). V lost 1 base and J 3 bases, leaving 11 bases between the germline ends. This CDR3 region has 15 residues. In germline, CDR1 is LGHNA, CDR2 YSLEER. In DNA form, the CDR3 reads TGCGCCAGCAGCCAAGGGGGGGCGAAGACAGATACGCAGTATTTT. Encoded protein: CASSQGGAKTDTQYF.

The gene calls are TRBV5-4 and TRBJ1-2; D is undetermined. The CDR3 has 14 residues. Germline-derived CDR1 and CDR2 are SGHNT and YYREEE (reference sequence). V was cut by 1 base and J by 8 bases, with 15 bases left in between. The CDR3, as DNA: TGTGCCAGCAGCTTGTTTCAACGTGACCAAGGCTACACCTTC. Translation gives CASSLFQRDQGYTF. The full variable domain, its missing parts supplied by reference TRBV5-4 and TRBJ1-2, is ETGVTQSPTHLIKTRGQQVTLRCSSQSGHNTVSWYQQALGQGPQFIFQYYREEENGRGNFPPRFSGLQFPNYSSELNVNALELDDSALYLCASSLFQRDQGYTFGSGTRLTVV.

This chain connects TRBV2 to TRBJ1-5; a weak D match, TRBD1 (6 bases). V lost 5 bases to trimming and J lost 1 base, with 12 bases between them. CDR1 is SNHLY, CDR2 FYNNEI, per germline. The CDR3 totals 15 residues. This CDR3 reads CASSRTDRSNQPQHF. As DNA, the CDR3 is TGTGCCAGCAGTCGGACAGACCGAAGCAATCAGCCCCAGCATTTT.

The V and J genes are TRBV10-3 and TRBJ2-5, with D hard to call. In germline, CDR1 is ENHRY, CDR2 SYGVKD. V was shortened by 2 bases and J by 4 bases, with 11 bases between the two germline ends. The CDR3 sequence is 14 residues long. CDR3 loop: CAISETANRETQYF. The CDR3 nucleotides read TGTGCCATCAGTGAGACAGCTAACCGAGAGACCCAGTACTTC.

CDR3 sequence (DNA): TGTGCCAGCCGGTCCACTAACTATGGCTACACCTTC. Translating it yields CASRSTNYGYTF. The chain employs TRBV13 and TRBJ1-2; no definite D call. The CDR3 length is 12 residues. The germline V and J ends were trimmed by 8 bases and 0 bases, with 7 bases remaining between them. Germline-derived CDR1 and CDR2 are PRHDT and FYEKMQ (reference sequence).

The chain couples TRBV7-9 to TRBJ1-1, with 7 bases aligning to TRBD1. V gave up 5 bases and J gave up 1 base; unmatched junction bases: 7. CDR1 and CDR2 (germline): SEHNR, FQNEAQ (reference sequence). The CDR3 spans 15 residues. This CDR3 reads CASSVGDRTNTEAFF. The CDR3 nucleotides read TGTGCCAGCAGCGTCGGGGACAGAACGAACACTGAAGCTTTCTTT.

J is TRBJ2-7 and V is TRBV6-1; D perhaps matches TRBD1 (5 bases). Germline CDR1 is MNHNS and CDR2 is SASEGT. The germline V and J ends were trimmed by 5 bases and 3 bases, with 11 bases remaining between them. The CDR3 totals 13 residues. The CDR3 region is CASSKVGDYEQYF. The CDR3 DNA reads TGTGCCAGCAGTAAGGTAGGGGACTACGAGCAGTACTTC.

V gene TRBV5-1 combines with J gene TRBJ2-5, with D perhaps matching TRBD2 (6 bases). Germline assignment: CDR1 SGHRS and CDR2 YFSETQ. The CDR3 length is 15 residues. V shed 2 bases and J shed 3 bases, with 14 bases lying between them. The CDR3 DNA is TGCGCCAGCAGCTTTGGCGGTCAGCGGGAAGAGACCCAGTACTTC. It yields the protein CASSFGGQREETQYF.

The chain has TRBV12-2 and TRBJ2-7; whether TRBD1, the table's D call, matches the DNA was not checked. TRBV12-2 is reported as a pseudogene. The CDR3 has 18 residues. The CDR3 DNA follows: TGTGCAAGTCTGCAAAACGATGTCTCTGACAGATACAACTACGAGCAGTACTTC. Its translation: CASLQNDVSDRYNYEQYF.

This clone was recorded a few times. This chain connects TRBV14 to TRBJ1-1; TRBD1 is a possible D gene (6 bases). The ends were cut back, 2 bases at V and 0 bases at J, with 10 bases in the middle. In germline, CDR1 is SGHDN, CDR2 FVKESK. This CDR3 comprises 15 residues. The CDR3 DNA reads as TGTGCCAGCAGCCAAATCGACAGGTTGAACACTGAAGCTTTCTTT. This translates into CASSQIDRLNTEAFF.

The rearrangement uses TRBV5-4 and TRBJ2-3, with TRBD2 matching over 11 bases. The CDR3 extends over 15 amino acids. Germline lookup yields CDR1 SGHNT and CDR2 YYREEE (reference sequence). V shed 6 bases, J shed 1 base, and the junction held 4 bases outside the gene matches. The CDR3 spells CASTVAGGRTDTQYF. The DNA of the CDR3 is TGTGCCAGCACCGTAGCGGGGGGGCGCACAGATACGCAGTATTTT.

This clone was detected only once. V and J are TRBV6-5 and TRBJ2-1; D may correspond to TRBD1 or TRBD2 (6 bases each). Germline values: CDR1 MNHEY, CDR2 SVGAGI. Trimming took off 0 bases at V and 7 bases at J, with 13 bases between the two ends. This CDR3 comprises 15 residues. The CDR3 region has the DNA TGTGCCAGCAGTTACTCTACGGGGGCGAATAATGAGCAGTTCTTC. Its translation: CASSYSTGANNEQFF.